Listed here are 19 T cell receptor beta chains from one sample, sequenced in a study of blood T cell repertoires in COVID-19. The method was immunoSEQ multiplex PCR; TCRdb's version includes in-frame clones alone and lacks a portion of them. In the table there are some 150,000 clones, 80% to 90% of which are singletons. Material for sequencing was PBMCs or T cells enriched from blood (not recorded which). All receptors derive from a woman in her forties or fifties in a cohort exposed to, infected with or recovered from COVID-19 (not recorded which).

The chain joins TRBV6-5 to TRBJ2-5; D perhaps matches TRBD2 (5 bases). Trimming removed 2 bases at V and 9 bases at J, with 16 bases between. CDR1 and CDR2 (germline): MNHEY, SVGAGI. This CDR3 has 14 residues. The CDR3 region has the DNA TGTGCCAGCAGTTACGGAGGCGACCTGCGGTCCCAGTACTTC. Translated: CASSYGGDLRSQYF.

The J gene is TRBJ1-3, the V gene TRBV6-1, with TRBD1 as a possible D gene (5 bases). This CDR3 comprises 14 residues. With 3 bases removed from V and 2 bases from J, the gap between germline ends came to 8 bases. Germline V gene data show CDR1 as MNHNS and CDR2 as SASEGT. The CDR3 DNA follows: TGTGCCAGCAGTGAGGGCAGGGCTGGAAACACCATATATTTT. It encodes CASSEGRAGNTIYF.

The gene calls are TRBV19 and TRBJ1-1, with 9 bases matching TRBD1. This CDR3 is built from 16 residues. V lost 5 bases to trimming and J lost 0 bases; unmatched junction nucleotides: 7. The V gene's germline CDR1 is LNHDA and CDR2 SQIVND (reference sequence). The DNA for the CDR3 is TGTGCCAGTAGTGGAGTCGGACAGGGGCTGAACACTGAAGCTTTCTTT. Translating gives CASSGVGQGLNTEAFF.

V gene TRBV19 combines with J gene TRBJ1-4; perhaps TRBD1 as D (5 bases). The CDR3 is 20 amino acids. Germline V gene sequence: CDR1 LNHDA, CDR2 SQIVND (reference sequence). V dropped 4 bases and J dropped 0 bases, with 24 bases sitting between them. The CDR3: CASSTLFPGRRGSTNEKLFF. The CDR3 DNA reads as TGTGCCAGTAGTACACTTTTTCCCGGTCGGAGGGGCTCAACTAATGAAAAACTGTTTTTT.

The gene calls are TRBV3-1 (or the pseudogene TRBV3-2) and TRBJ2-5; TRBD1 agrees at 9 bases. This CDR3 region has 15 residues. V dropped 2 bases and J dropped 4; count of bases not matched to a gene: 5. Germline V gives CDR1 LGHDT, CDR2 YNNKEL (reference sequence). CDR3 nucleotide sequence: TGTGCCAGCAGCCAATGGGACAGGGAATCAGAGACCCAGTACTTC. As protein: CASSQWDRESETQYF.

This chain uses TRBV5-1 with TRBJ1-4; possible D gene TRBD1, 5 bases. V gave up 4 bases and J gave up 5 bases, with 15 bases separating them. Germline assignment: CDR1 SGHRS and CDR2 YFSETQ. The CDR3 is made up of 15 amino acids. The CDR3 region is CASSPRGGSNEKLFF. CDR3 DNA sequence: TGCGCCAGCAGCCCTCGGGGGGGTTCCAATGAAAAACTGTTTTTT.

The rearrangement links TRBV5-1 to TRBJ2-3; TRBD2 is a possible D gene (7 bases). The CDR3 contains 16 residues. Germline V gene lookup returns CDR1 SGHRS and CDR2 YFSETQ. Between the trimmed V and J ends, which lost 1 base and 2 bases, there was a span of 14 bases. CDR3 protein: CASSLIGGGPTDTQYF. The DNA of the CDR3 is TGCGCCAGCAGCTTGATAGGCGGGGGCCCCACAGATACGCAGTATTTT.

As DNA, the CDR3 is TGTGCCAGCAGTTTCCCCTCGCGACAGTCCGAGCAGTACTTC. It is translated as CASSFPSRQSEQYF. The chain combines TRBV28 with TRBJ2-7, with a weak D call TRBD1 (5 bases). Trimming took off 3 bases at V and 6 bases at J, with 15 bases between the two ends. Germline V lookup: CDR1 MDHEN, CDR2 SYDVKM. The CDR3 has 14 amino acids.

V usage is TRBV3-1 (or the pseudogene TRBV3-2) and J usage is TRBJ1-5, with no clear D. This CDR3 is built from 19 residues. Looked up from germline, CDR1 is LGHDT and CDR2 is YNNKEL (reference sequence). With 0 bases removed from V and 2 bases from J, the gap between germline ends came to 20 bases. The CDR3 DNA sequence: TGTGCCAGCAGCCAAGACCGTAGAGGTGGCCTGGTTGGCAATCAGCCCCAGCATTTT. Translating gives CASSQDRRGGLVGNQPQHF.

The V call is TRBV5-8, the J call TRBJ2-3; D possibly corresponds to TRBD1 (6 bases). This CDR3 is 15 amino acids long. CDR1 SGHTS and CDR2 YDEGEE come from the germline V gene. V gave up 1 base and J gave up 5 bases, with 14 bases separating them. The CDR3 is CASSLLQGLQDTQYF. The CDR3 bases are TGTGCCAGCAGCTTGTTACAGGGCCTCCAAGATACGCAGTATTTT.

The J gene is TRBJ1-1, the V gene TRBV7-6; 7 bases map to TRBD1. With 5 bases clipped from V and 5 bases from J, the junction kept 14 bases outside the gene matches. Germline V CDR1 and CDR2: SGHVS, FNYEAQ. This CDR3 spans 16 amino acids. CDR3 coding DNA: TGTGCCAGCAGCCTTGCCGAAACAGGGGTGGGAACTGAAGCTTTCTTT. Amino acids: CASSLAETGVGTEAFF. The whole variable domain, remainder taken from reference TRBV7-6 and TRBJ1-1, is GAGVSQSPRYKVTKRGQDVALRCDPISGHVSLYWYRQALGQGPEFLTYFNYEAQQDKSGLPNDRFSAERPEGSISTLTIQRTEQRDSAMYRCASSLAETGVGTEAFFGQGTRLTVV.

The CDR3 protein is CASSLGEREVIYEQYF. Here the CDR3 DNA reads TGCGCCAGCAGCTTGGGGGAGCGGGAGGTTATCTACGAGCAGTACTTC. V is TRBV5-1 and J is TRBJ2-7, with 9 bases fitting TRBD2. Germline-derived CDR1 and CDR2 are SGHRS and YFSETQ. The trim removed 0 bases at V and 3 bases at J, leaving 7 bases unmatched. The CDR3 contains 16 residues.

V is TRBV19 and J is TRBJ1-5; 7 bases map to TRBD1. The CDR3 is 16 residues long. Germline CDR1 LNHDA, CDR2 SQIVND (reference sequence). After removal of 4 bases from V and 4 bases from J, the junction contained 10 bases not matched to a gene. CDR3 sequence (DNA): TGTGCCAGTAGTAGGGATTCCGGGACAGTAAATCAGCCCCAGCATTTT. Translating gives CASSRDSGTVNQPQHF.

This chain joins TRBV3-1 (or the pseudogene TRBV3-2) and TRBJ2-3, with D hard to call. Trimming left V 4 bases short and J 5 bases short, with 7 bases between. Germline-derived CDR1 and CDR2 are LGHDT and YNNKEL (reference sequence). The CDR3 is 12 residues long. The CDR3 sequence: CASSLSGDTQYF. The CDR3 nucleotides are TGTGCCAGCAGCCTTAGTGGAGATACGCAGTATTTT.

The V and J genes are TRBV7-5 and TRBJ2-7; the D call in the table, TRBD2, was not verified against the DNA. TRBV7-5 is a recognized pseudogene. The CDR3 loop spans 14 amino acids. CDR3 in amino acids: CARSLMGVNYEQYF. The DNA of the CDR3 is TGTGCCAGAAGCTTAATGGGAGTCAACTACGAGCAGTACTTC.

The J gene is TRBJ2-2, the V gene TRBV6-5; D possibly corresponds to TRBD1 (6 bases). Germline V gives CDR1 MNHEY, CDR2 SVGAGI. This CDR3 comprises 15 residues. V shed 4 bases and J shed 6 bases, with 15 bases lying between them. The CDR3 DNA follows: TGTGCCAGCAGTTCCCATGAGGGGGTCTCCGGGGAGCTGTTTTTT. Translation: CASSSHEGVSGELFF.

This clone was counted a single time. This sequence joins TRBV10-2 and TRBJ1-4; weak D call: TRBD1 (5 bases). CDR3 length equals 14 residues. The germline CDR1 and CDR2 sequences are WSHSY and SAAADI. V gave up 2 bases and J gave up 4 bases, with 8 bases separating them. The CDR3 coding sequence is TGCGCCAGCAGTGAGCGACAGCTTAATGAAAAACTGTTTTTT. It yields the protein CASSERQLNEKLFF.

This clone was seen a few times. V is TRBV30 and J is TRBJ1-6; D remains ambiguous. The CDR3 contains 13 residues. Germline CDR1 and CDR2: GTSNPN and SVGIG (reference sequence). Trimming left V 4 bases short and J 6 bases short, with 10 bases between. DNA of the CDR3: TGTGCCTGGACGACAATCCGTAATTCACCCCTCCACTTT. It encodes CAWTTIRNSPLHF.

The chain couples TRBV6-2 or TRBV6-3 to TRBJ2-5, with 7 bases lining up with TRBD1. The ends lost 2 bases at V and 4 bases at J; junction bases unmatched: 7. The CDR3 loop spans 15 amino acids. Germline V gives CDR1 MNHEY, CDR2 SVGEGT. CDR3 sequence reads: CASSYLTGMAETQYF. DNA for the CDR3: TGTGCCAGCAGTTACCTGACAGGGATGGCAGAGACCCAGTACTTC.